The sample holds a few counts of the clone carrying this T cell receptor beta chain. The antigen remains unidentified. The data stem from a study of identical twins. Whole-study findings and limits: Donors were not followed over many years; analysis was cross-sectional. Beta clonotypes that were abundant in cord blood contained fewer insertions, a pattern absent from memory repertoires.

The CDR3 is 16 amino acids. The germline gives CDR1 SNHLY, CDR2 FYNNEI. Trimming at V came to 6 bases and at J to 0 bases, leaving 9 bases not matched to a gene. Unique molecular identifiers were present on the cDNA, which also gained a universal primer site by template switching. Via MiXCR, TCRdb re-called the 5' RACE reads, giving one row per CDR3 protein. The sample carries about 210,000 distinct CDR3 sequences, around 9.6% recorded once. The chain combines TRBV2 with TRBJ2-3; 7 bases align to TRBD2. Sequencing was performed on memory (CD45RO+) T cells sorted from blood. This clonotype originated in a woman younger than 35 in good health. The CDR3 DNA reads as TGTGCCAGCAGCGTCCGGGACTATGCTAGCACAGATACGCAGTATTTT. This gives the protein CASSVRDYASTDTQYF.